Listed here is a single T cell receptor beta chain. Its antigen is currently unknown. The data are from a study of post-analysis software for immune sequencing data. Unique molecular identifiers had been added to the TCR beta cDNA libraries. Each CDR3 protein is one row after TCRdb ran MiXCR on the PCR reads. In the table there are 350,000 to 500,000 distinct CDR3 sequences, 30% to 40% of which are singletons. V lost 5 bases to trimming and J lost 9 bases; unmatched junction nucleotides: 12. The CDR3 runs to 15 residues. Study-level results: Normalized Chao1 diversity was significantly reduced in patients versus controls. The study found TRBV5-6, TRBV5-1 and TRBV20-1 among several TRBV segments more frequent in patients than controls.

V is TRBV12-3 or TRBV12-4 and J is TRBJ2-3; TRBD2 matches 9 bases. This receptor was obtained from a girl aged 2 to 10 with multiple sclerosis. Material: blood. In nucleotides, the CDR3 is TGTGCCAGCAGTATCACGGGACTAGCCGTAATAACGCAGTATTTT. This encodes CASSITGLAVITQYF.